These 30 T cell receptor beta chains were sequenced from one sample in a study of blood T cell repertoires in COVID-19. Clones were read by immunoSEQ multiplex PCR, and TCRdb kept only the in-frame ones, dropping some. The table shows 90,000 to 150,000 clones, with roughly nine tenths occurring only once. Sequencing was done on a sample of peripheral blood. These receptors all come from a man between 65 and 79 years old who had recovered from COVID-19.

The chain employs TRBV5-1 and TRBJ1-1, with a weak D call TRBD1 (6 bases). This CDR3 has 14 residues. The germline gives CDR1 SGHRS, CDR2 YFSETQ. V was clipped by 1 base and J by 6 bases, with 13 bases between them. This CDR3 reads CASSLQTGSAEAFF. In nucleotides, the CDR3 is TGCGCCAGCAGCTTGCAGACAGGAAGCGCTGAAGCTTTCTTT.

This sequence joins TRBV30 and TRBJ2-3; 8 bases align to TRBD2. The J segment lost 1 base and the V segment lost 4 bases, leaving 7 bases of the junction unmatched. The CDR3 contains 15 residues. Per germline, CDR1 GTSNPN and CDR2 SVGIG (reference sequence). The CDR3 sequence is CAWTGRVVRTDTQYF. CDR3 in DNA: TGTGCCTGGACCGGGAGGGTCGTTCGCACAGATACGCAGTATTTT.

This sequence joins TRBV5-5 and TRBJ2-2; no clear D. Trimming removed 0 bases from V and 9 bases from J, with 12 bases in between. The CDR3 is 14 residues long. Germline CDR1 SGHKS, CDR2 YYEKEE (reference sequence). This chain's CDR3 is CASSLAFGVRELFF. DNA for the CDR3: TGTGCCAGCAGCTTGGCATTTGGAGTCCGGGAGCTGTTTTTT.

This chain uses TRBV19 with TRBJ1-2; TRBD1 matches at 8 bases. The CDR3 sequence is 15 residues long. The germline V gene encodes CDR1 LNHDA and CDR2 SQIVND (reference sequence). Unmatched junction bases numbered 11, after V lost 7 bases and J lost 4 bases. CDR3 DNA: TGTGCCAGTATCCTTTCGTCAGGGGGCGTCTATGGCTACACCTTC. Translated: CASILSSGGVYGYTF.

This sequence joins TRBV5-6 and TRBJ1-1; 11 bases map to TRBD1. This CDR3 is built from 15 residues. V lost 8 bases and J lost 1; bases outside the gene matches: 7. Per germline, CDR1 SGHDT and CDR2 YYEEEE. Here the CDR3 reads CASSWTGGPNTEAFF. Written as DNA, the CDR3 is TGTGCCAGTTCCTGGACAGGGGGCCCGAACACTGAAGCTTTCTTT.

This clone was recorded only once. V is TRBV2 and J is TRBJ1-1; 11 bases agree with TRBD1. The J segment lost 7 bases and the V segment lost 6 bases, leaving 7 bases of the junction unmatched. This CDR3 spans 14 amino acids. Germline lookup yields CDR1 SNHLY and CDR2 FYNNEI. CDR3 sequence: CASRDPGTGGEAFF. The CDR3 DNA follows: TGTGCCAGCAGGGACCCGGGGACAGGGGGTGAAGCTTTCTTT.

V is TRBV30 and J is TRBJ2-6, with D uncertain. The CDR3 runs 16 residues. Deletions cut 0 bases from V and 3 bases from J, with 12 bases between. Looked up from germline, CDR1 is GTSNPN and CDR2 is SVGIG (reference sequence). The CDR3 region is CAWSVRRFFGANVLTF. CDR3 coding DNA: TGTGCCTGGAGTGTACGTCGGTTCTTTGGGGCCAACGTCCTGACTTTC.

V gene TRBV18 combines with J gene TRBJ2-5; TRBD1 is a possible D gene (6 bases). Germline-derived CDR1 and CDR2 are KGHSH and LQKENI. CDR3 length equals 13 residues. Trimming shortened V by 5 bases and J by 7 bases, and 14 bases separated the two germline ends. CDR3 sequence (DNA): TGTGCCAGCTCAACCTCAGGGGTGGGGACCCAGTACTTC. It specifies CASSTSGVGTQYF.

The chain has TRBV7-9 and TRBJ2-1, with 7 bases identical to TRBD2. V was pared by 0 bases and J by 2 bases, with 1 base of the junction left unmatched. The CDR3 runs 15 residues. The germline gives CDR1 SEHNR, CDR2 FQNEAQ (reference sequence). The CDR3 DNA reads as TGTGCCAGCAGCTTAGCCGGGGGGACCTACAATGAGCAGTTCTTC. This gives the protein CASSLAGGTYNEQFF.

The rearrangement joins TRBV18 to TRBJ1-1, with TRBD1 matching over 8 bases. The germline V gene has CDR1 KGHSH and CDR2 LQKENI. This CDR3 region has 14 residues. J gave up 6 bases and V 5 bases, and 8 bases lay outside the gene matches. This CDR3 reads CASSSGTGSSEAFF. The CDR3 DNA reads as TGTGCCAGCTCATCTGGGACAGGATCGTCTGAAGCTTTCTTT.

The chain combines TRBV15 with TRBJ2-1, with D perhaps TRBD2 (5 bases). Germline values: CDR1 LNHNV, CDR2 YYDKDF (reference sequence). V dropped 1 base and J dropped 6 bases, with 16 bases sitting between them. The CDR3 runs 16 residues. CDR3 sequence: CATSRAGSRAGNEQFF. CDR3 nucleotides: TGTGCCACCAGCAGAGCGGGAAGTAGGGCTGGCAATGAGCAGTTCTTC.

The chain couples TRBV4-3 to TRBJ2-7, with D tentatively TRBD1 (6 bases). Germline CDR1 LGHNA, CDR2 YSLEER. The CDR3 contains 14 residues. Deletions cut 1 base from V and 3 bases from J, with 10 bases between. The CDR3 region has the DNA TGCGCCAGCAGCCAAGCGCAGGGGATCTACGAGCAGTACTTC. Translation gives CASSQAQGIYEQYF.

Only one count was recorded for this clone. This sequence joins TRBV6-1 and TRBJ2-7; D possibly corresponds to TRBD1 (7 bases). CDR1 and CDR2 (germline): MNHNS, SASEGT. Trimming cost V 3 bases and J 0 bases, with 18 bases left between them. The CDR3 sequence is 17 residues long. The CDR3 DNA follows: TGTGCCAGCAGTGATGGATGGCGGGGACAGCACTCCTACGAGCAGTACTTC. This gives the protein CASSDGWRGQHSYEQYF.

This clone is a singleton in its sample. The chain employs TRBV20-1 and TRBJ1-6; 7 bases match TRBD1. The CDR3 contains 14 residues. Germline V CDR1 and CDR2: DFQATT, SNEGSKA (reference sequence). V lost 3 bases to trimming and J lost 6 bases; unmatched junction nucleotides: 5. The CDR3 DNA sequence: TGCAGTGCTAGTCAGGGGGTATCTAATTCACCCCTCCACTTT. It yields the protein CSASQGVSNSPLHF.

V gene TRBV12-3 or TRBV12-4 combines with J gene TRBJ2-2; D gene uncertain. There are 10 residues in the CDR3. Trimming removed 6 bases at V and 11 bases at J, with 7 bases between. The CDR3 here is CASRSVELFF. The CDR3, as DNA: TGTGCCAGCAGGTCGGTCGAGCTGTTTTTT.

This chain joins TRBV7-3 and TRBJ2-7, with 9 bases that match TRBD1. The CDR3 is made up of 13 amino acids. V dropped 5 bases and J dropped 6; count of bases not matched to a gene: 5. Germline loops: CDR1 SGHTA, CDR2 FQGTGA. The CDR3 sequence is CASSPGTGIEQYF. The CDR3 DNA is TGTGCCAGCAGCCCCGGGACAGGGATCGAGCAGTACTTC.

This chain links TRBV6-2 or TRBV6-3 with TRBJ1-2, with 7 positions matching TRBD1. This CDR3 has 15 residues. Per the germline V gene, CDR1 is MNHEY and CDR2 is SVGEGT. V shed 0 bases, J shed 4 bases, and the junction held 5 bases outside the gene matches. This chain's CDR3 is CASSYSEAGGYGYTF. CDR3 bases: TGTGCCAGCAGTTACTCGGAGGCAGGGGGCTATGGCTACACCTTC.

The chain employs TRBV2 and TRBJ2-2; tentative D call: TRBD2 (5 bases). Between the trimmed V and J ends, which lost 4 bases and 2 bases, there was a span of 11 bases. The length of the CDR3 is 15 residues. CDR1 SNHLY and CDR2 FYNNEI come from the germline V gene. CDR3 nucleotide sequence: TGTGCCAGCAGTGGTGGGAGTAGTAACACCGGGGAGCTGTTTTTT. The encoded protein is CASSGGSSNTGELFF.

The chain joins TRBV6-1 to TRBJ2-7, with 7 nucleotides matching TRBD1. In germline, CDR1 is MNHNS, CDR2 SASEGT. Losses at the gene ends were 5 bases for V and 2 bases for J; bases not matched to a gene: 9. The CDR3 consists of 15 residues. As DNA, the CDR3 is TGTGCCAGCAGTTGGACGACAGGGACCACCTACGAGCAGTACTTC. The encoded protein is CASSWTTGTTYEQYF.

The table lists this clone with a few counts. V is TRBV7-3 and J is TRBJ2-1, with D uncertain. CDR1 is SGHTA and CDR2 is FQGTGA in the germline V gene. The CDR3 has 15 residues. V lost 2 bases and J 4 bases, leaving 12 bases between the germline ends. The CDR3: CASSLFAAVYNEQFF. Written as DNA, the CDR3 is TGTGCCAGCAGCTTATTCGCGGCAGTTTACAATGAGCAGTTCTTC.

In this sample, this clone turned up a few times. This rearrangement joins TRBV4-2 to TRBJ2-2, with 9 bases fitting TRBD1. Germline trimming cut 2 bases from V and 5 bases from J; bases unmatched to any gene: 12. Germline CDR1 and CDR2: LGHNA and YNFKEQ. The CDR3 is 18 residues long. The CDR3 DNA follows: TGTGCCAGCAGCCAAAAACTCACCGGGACAGGGAGGACCGGGGAGCTGTTTTTT. Translated, it gives CASSQKLTGTGRTGELFF.

The chain uses TRBV12-2 and TRBJ2-1; TRBD2 reflects the table's D call only, with no check against the DNA. TRBV12-2 is reported as a pseudogene. This CDR3 contains 15 residues. The CDR3 region has the DNA TGTGCAAGTCGCTTACTAGCGGAAGACTACAATGAGCAGTTCTTC. Its protein product is CASRLLAEDYNEQFF.

This sequence joins TRBV5-1 and TRBJ1-3, with 9 positions matching TRBD1. The germline V gene has CDR1 SGHRS and CDR2 YFSETQ. Trimming took 4 bases from V and 4 from J; bases not matched to a gene: 6. The CDR3 spans 15 residues. The CDR3 sequence is CASSVQGAQGNTIYF. The CDR3 nucleotides are TGCGCCAGCAGCGTACAGGGGGCGCAGGGAAACACCATATATTTT. Using reference TRBV5-1 and TRBJ1-3 for the parts outside the CDR3, the full variable domain is KAGVTQTPRYLIKTRGQQVTLSCSPISGHRSVSWYQQTPGQGLQFLFEYFSETQRNKGNFPGRFSGRQFSNSRSEMNVSTLELGDSALYLCASSVQGAQGNTIYFGEGSWLTVV.

V gene TRBV5-1 combines with J gene TRBJ2-5; maybe TRBD2 (7 bases). The length of the CDR3 is 14 residues. Germline CDR1 SGHRS, CDR2 YFSETQ. V lost 0 bases, J lost 5 bases, and 11 bases lay in between. CDR3 nucleotide sequence: TGCGCCAGCAGCTTGGGCGGGGGCGACGAGACCCAGTACTTC. This sequence encodes CASSLGGGDETQYF.

This clone was seen repeatedly, ten times or more. The chain recombines TRBV28 with TRBJ2-5, with 9 positions matching TRBD1. The ends lost 6 bases at V and 4 bases at J; junction bases unmatched: 9. This CDR3 is 15 amino acids long. Germline V gives CDR1 MDHEN, CDR2 SYDVKM. CDR3 sequence: CASSPGTGFRETQYF. As DNA, the CDR3 is TGTGCCAGCAGCCCAGGGACAGGGTTTCGAGAGACCCAGTACTTC.

The J gene is TRBJ1-2, the V gene TRBV28, with D unclear. V lost 4 bases and J 1 base, leaving 4 bases between the germline ends. Germline CDR1 and CDR2: MDHEN and SYDVKM. This CDR3 has 12 residues. The CDR3 spells CASSYNNYGYTF. In nucleotides, the CDR3 is TGTGCCAGCAGTTACAATAACTATGGCTACACCTTC.

The chain links TRBV12-5 to TRBJ1-1; the D gene is possibly TRBD1 (5 bases). CDR3 length: 13 amino acids. CDR1 and CDR2 (germline): LGHNT, FRNRAP. Trimming pared 7 bases from V and 0 bases from J, leaving 9 bases between. DNA of the CDR3: TGTGCTAGTGCCGGGGGAGTGAACACTGAAGCTTTCTTT. Residues: CASAGGVNTEAFF.

The rearrangement joins TRBV11-2 to TRBJ2-1; no clear D. V lost 4 bases, J lost 0 bases, and 13 bases lay in between. In germline, CDR1 is SGHAT, CDR2 FQNNGV. The CDR3 length is 16 residues. Written as DNA, the CDR3 is TGTGCCAGCAGCTCAATACACAGCAGCTCCTACAATGAGCAGTTCTTC. Amino acids: CASSSIHSSSYNEQFF.

V and J are TRBV7-6 and TRBJ1-2; 7 positions agree with TRBD1. This CDR3 spans 15 amino acids. V trimming: 5 bases; J trimming: 8 bases; junction bases outside the gene matches: 14. Germline-derived CDR1 and CDR2 are SGHVS and FNYEAQ. CDR3: CASSADRNLGGGYTF. CDR3 DNA: TGTGCCAGCAGCGCGGACAGGAACCTCGGTGGCGGCTACACCTTC.

J is TRBJ2-2 and V is TRBV5-1; 9 positions match TRBD2. This CDR3 contains 16 residues. Germline-derived CDR1 and CDR2 are SGHRS and YFSETQ. V was pared by 4 bases and J by 8 bases, with 12 bases of the junction left unmatched. CDR3 sequence: CASSRENSGSSGELFF. The CDR3 coding sequence is TGCGCCAGCAGCCGAGAGAATAGCGGGAGCAGTGGGGAGCTGTTTTTT.